Listed here are 9 T cell receptor beta chains from one sample, sequenced in a study of OX40 agonist ivuxolimab in advanced cancers. Sequenced by immunoSEQ multiplex PCR; TCRdb stores in-frame clones only, minus some. The table has about 67,000 clones, roughly nine tenths seen once. The sequenced sample was CD4+ or CD8+ T cells sorted from blood, obtained in a trial of the OX40 agonist ivuxolimab. The receptor source for this set is an adult with an advanced solid tumor such as melanoma, head and neck, liver or kidney cancer.

The chain carries TRBV10-2 and TRBJ2-2; the D gene is possibly TRBD2 (5 bases). Germline V CDR1 and CDR2: WSHSY, SAAADI. This CDR3 has 13 residues. Trimming took 2 bases from V and 8 from J, leaving 9 bases between them. CDR3 in amino acids: CASSEAGRGELFF. CDR3 in DNA: TGCGCCAGCAGTGAGGCGGGCAGGGGGGAGCTGTTTTTT.

V gene TRBV5-1 combines with J gene TRBJ2-1; D is perhaps TRBD2 (6 bases). The V gene lost 5 bases and the J gene lost 1 base, with 16 bases spanning the gap. This CDR3 is built from 16 residues. Germline CDR1 is SGHRS and CDR2 is YFSETQ. Written as DNA, the CDR3 is TGCGCCAGCAGTCTTGAAGGGACTGTGTCCTACAATGAGCAGTTCTTC. It specifies CASSLEGTVSYNEQFF.

This chain joins TRBV7-9 and TRBJ2-5; unclear D gene. V was shortened by 3 bases and J by 2 bases, with 10 bases between the two germline ends. Germline values: CDR1 SEHNR, CDR2 FQNEAQ (reference sequence). The CDR3 contains 14 residues. CDR3 in amino acids: CASSFPFGQETQYF. The CDR3 nucleotides are TGTGCCAGCAGCTTCCCATTTGGTCAAGAGACCCAGTACTTC.

The chain links TRBV11-2 to TRBJ2-7, with D possibly matching TRBD1 (5 bases). V was shortened by 0 bases and J by 3 bases, with 12 bases between the two germline ends. The germline gives CDR1 SGHAT, CDR2 FQNNGV. The CDR3 extends over 15 amino acids. CDR3 sequence reads: CASSLDLTEFYEQYF. The CDR3 nucleotides are TGTGCCAGCAGCTTAGATTTGACAGAATTCTACGAGCAGTACTTC.

The gene calls are TRBV25-1 and TRBJ1-1; 7 positions agree with TRBD1. The germline V gene has CDR1 MGHDK and CDR2 SYGVNS. J lost 5 bases, V lost 4 bases, and 7 bases had no gene match. This CDR3 spans 14 amino acids. The CDR3 loop reads CASSGTGAGTEAFF. CDR3 in DNA: TGTGCCAGCAGTGGCACAGGGGCGGGGACTGAAGCTTTCTTT.

The chain carries TRBV27 and TRBJ1-1; D may be TRBD1 (6 bases). Trimming cost V 1 base and J 11 bases, with 17 bases left between them. This CDR3 spans 14 amino acids. Germline V gene lookup returns CDR1 MNHEY and CDR2 SMNVEV (reference sequence). In DNA, the CDR3 is TGTGCCAGCAGTTTATGGGGTGGAAGGGGGGACGCTTTCTTT. This translates into CASSLWGGRGDAFF.

The chain uses TRBV30 and TRBJ1-6; no clear D gene. This CDR3 comprises 14 residues. Germline lookup yields CDR1 GTSNPN and CDR2 SVGIG (reference sequence). Trimming removed 2 bases at V and 3 bases at J, with 8 bases between. CDR3 residues: CAWSHPDYNSPLHF. CDR3 in DNA: TGTGCCTGGAGTCACCCAGACTATAATTCACCCCTCCACTTT. The whole variable domain, remainder taken from reference TRBV30 and TRBJ1-6, is SQTIHQWPATLVQPVGSPLSLECTVEGTSNPNLYWYRQAAGRGLQLLFYSVGIGQISSEVPQNLSASRPQDRQFILSSKKLLLSDSGFYLCAWSHPDYNSPLHFGNGTRLTVT.

This clone has just one count. The chain links TRBV6-5 to TRBJ1-1; no clear D. The CDR3 loop spans 14 amino acids. In germline, CDR1 is MNHEY, CDR2 SVGAGI. V shed 0 bases and J shed 5 bases, with 10 bases lying between them. The DNA for the CDR3 is TGTGCCAGCAGTTACTCGATGGGCGAGACTGAAGCTTTCTTT. Translated: CASSYSMGETEAFF.

The rearrangement links TRBV2 to TRBJ1-2; D is unclear. Looked up from germline, CDR1 is SNHLY and CDR2 is FYNNEI. CDR3 length: 13 residues. V was clipped by 0 bases and J by 7 bases, with 9 bases between them. This chain's CDR3 is CASSEARQVGYTF. The CDR3 DNA is TGTGCCAGCAGTGAAGCGCGTCAGGTTGGCTACACCTTC.